Only a few counts were recorded for the clone carrying this T cell receptor (beta chain). The sample belongs to a study of T cell changes during pregnancy in multiple sclerosis. TCRdb's table, derived via immunoSEQ multiplex PCR, lists solely in-frame clones and lacks some. In the table there are around 30,000 clones, less than 95% of which are singletons. CDR3 length equals 15 residues. Germline CDR1 is SGDLS and CDR2 is YYNGEE. Trimming at V came to 2 bases and at J to 1 base, leaving 5 bases not matched to a gene. The source was CD8+ T cells from peripheral blood mononuclear cells, collected in the second trimester of pregnancy. The chain is built from TRBV9 and TRBJ2-7; TRBD2 aligns across 8 bases. This receptor was identified in a female donor with multiple sclerosis, enrolled in a pregnancy study. The CDR3 is CASSVTSGMSYEQYF. CDR3 nucleotides: TGTGCCAGCAGCGTCACTAGCGGCATGTCCTACGAGCAGTACTTC.